This T cell receptor (beta chain) originates from a study of control samples from healthy donors and cancer patients. Sequencing was performed with immunoSEQ multiplex PCR; in TCRdb, only in-frame clones are kept and a portion is missing. The data show about 120,000 clones, with roughly 92% seen just once and 4.5% to 7% held by the top ten. CDR3 length equals 17 residues. Germline lookup yields CDR1 SGHRS and CDR2 YFSETQ. Trimming took 2 bases from V and 1 from J; bases not matched to a gene: 10. The source is a young man in good health. The sequenced sample consisted of blood. The chain joins TRBV5-1 to TRBJ2-3; 7 nucleotides line up with TRBD1. CDR3 protein: CASSFDGPQGGTDTQYF. In nucleotides, the CDR3 is TGCGCCAGCAGCTTCGACGGACCCCAGGGGGGCACAGATACGCAGTATTTT. Based on the CDR3 plus reference TRBV5-1 and TRBJ2-3, the full variable domain is KAGVTQTPRYLIKTRGQQVTLSCSPISGHRSVSWYQQTPGQGLQFLFEYFSETQRNKGNFPGRFSGRQFSNSRSEMNVSTLELGDSALYLCASSFDGPQGGTDTQYFGPGTRLTVL.